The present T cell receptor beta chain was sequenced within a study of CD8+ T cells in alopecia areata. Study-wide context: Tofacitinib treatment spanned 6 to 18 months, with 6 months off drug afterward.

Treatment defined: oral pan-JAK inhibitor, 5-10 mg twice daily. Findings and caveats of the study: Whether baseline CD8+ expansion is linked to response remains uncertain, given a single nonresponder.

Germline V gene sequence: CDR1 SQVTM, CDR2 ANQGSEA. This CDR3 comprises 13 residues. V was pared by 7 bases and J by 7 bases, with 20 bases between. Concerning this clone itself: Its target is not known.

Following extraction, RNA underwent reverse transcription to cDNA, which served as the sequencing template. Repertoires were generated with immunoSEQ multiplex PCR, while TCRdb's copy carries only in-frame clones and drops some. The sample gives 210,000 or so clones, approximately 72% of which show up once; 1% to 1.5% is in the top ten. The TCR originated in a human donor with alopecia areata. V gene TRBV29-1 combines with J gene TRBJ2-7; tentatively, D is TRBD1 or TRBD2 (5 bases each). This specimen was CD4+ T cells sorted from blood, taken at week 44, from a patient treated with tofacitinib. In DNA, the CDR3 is TGCAGCGGGAGGACATCCGCCCAAGGGGAGCAGTACTTC. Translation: CSGRTSAQGEQYF.